This T cell receptor beta chain is from a study of graft-versus-host responses after intestinal transplantation. Study-level background: Recipients received multivisceral, liver-intestinal, or isolated intestinal transplants. Once they had received anti-thymocyte globulin induction, all recipients took tacrolimus and steroids for around 3 years. Study-level points and caveats: GvH clones turned up in recipient marrow; some had shown up first in ileum or blood. Maximum circulating GvH clone levels tracked with early post-transplant HvG decreases.

Sequencing used immunoSEQ multiplex PCR; TCRdb keeps in-frame clones, though not all of them. Among about 110,000 clones listed, approximately 93% were seen once. The CDR3 is 14 amino acids. V was pared by 4 bases and J by 3 bases, with 2 bases of the junction left unmatched. Germline CDR1 and CDR2: LNHDA and SQIVND (reference sequence). This clone has a handful of counts. As yet, its antigen is unknown. Different DNA sequences within this sample yield the same CDR3. The V gene is TRBV19, the J gene TRBJ2-7; 11 nucleotides align to TRBD1. Sequencing was performed on unstimulated CD8+ T cells sorted from spleen or lymph node cells, taken before transplant. The TCR sequence derives from a human donor who was the organ donor for an intestinal transplant. CDR3 in amino acids: CASSTGTGGYEQYF. The DNA of the CDR3 is TGTGCCAGTAGTACCGGGACAGGGGGCTACGAGCAGTACTTC.